This TCR beta chain was documented in a study of T cells in Graves' hyperthyroidism and ophthalmopathy. Broader study findings: Stable hyperthyroidism was separated from ophthalmopathy by a model based on 13 V-J features.

The CDR3 consists of 13 residues. Germline CDR1 is MNHNS and CDR2 is SASEGT. Trimming stripped 6 bases from V and 6 bases from J, with 15 bases between. The sample holds many counts of this clonotype. Its specificity is not known. Researchers took RNA transcripts and amplified the TCR beta CDR3 regions from them. The HTBI primer set was used in a first-round RT-PCR of the TCR CDR3. TCRdb redid the calling of the multiplex PCR reads with MiXCR, one entry per CDR3 protein. The sample has roughly 560,000 distinct CDR3 sequences, 14% to 15% seen once. Individuals with ophthalmopathy presented a Clinical Activity Score of at least 3, a NOSPECS grade of at least 4 and a duration under 3 months. Lactation, pregnancy, other autoimmune disease or uncontrolled infection led to exclusion of patients. Clinicians diagnosed patients from clinical symptoms, serum thyroxine and TRAb, thyroid ultrasound and orbital computed tomography.

The genes are TRBV6-1 and TRBJ2-7; D is ambiguous. Sequences were obtained from blood. The TCR was taken from a woman in her thirties or forties with Graves' ophthalmopathy. For the CDR3, the DNA is TGTGCCAGCAGACACAACCCCCTTGGCGAGCAGTACTTC. This gives the protein CASRHNPLGEQYF.